The clone carrying this T cell receptor beta chain showed up just a few times. The CDR3 contains 14 residues. Deletions cut 3 bases from V and 11 bases from J, with 17 bases between. Germline CDR1 MGHRA, CDR2 YSYEKL. The record originates from a study of blood T cells in healthy people across ages. Next came a second PCR, run for about 6 to 11 cycles, which used a sample-barcoded 5' primer along with a J-beta primer mix. MiXCR was run by TCRdb on the 5' RACE reads, yielding one entry per CDR3 protein. Among 800,000 to 1,000,000 distinct CDR3 sequences, roughly 43% were seen once, and the ten largest hold 13%.

Sequencing input: blood. The gene calls are TRBV4-1 and TRBJ2-1; TRBD2 is a possible D gene (6 bases). The origin of this receptor is a man aged 25-45 years in good health. The CDR3 DNA reads as TGCGCCAGCAGCCACCCCCTTCGGGGGAACCAGCAGTTCTTC. Translated: CASSHPLRGNQQFF.